This T cell receptor (beta chain) stems from a study of blood T cells in healthy people across ages (dated by TCRdb to the mid-2010s). Regarding the research as a whole: In model experiments, template switching captured roughly one uniquely barcoded TCR beta cDNA molecule for every two T cells. Age-related changes in TCR beta repertoire diversity were measured in the study by deep sequencing normalized with unique cDNA molecular identifiers. Donors were grouped into four age groups: young (average approximately 16 years), middle-aged (over 35), aged (over 55) and long-lived (around 80). Donors of different ages were randomly distributed across sequencing lanes to avoid experimental bias. For two donors (one aged 18 to 30 and one aged 80 or older), the study analyzed two additional independent replicas of 1 million unique cDNA reads from the same blood draw. Results and caveats for the whole study, not just this receptor: Observed TCR beta diversity per million T cells fell roughly linearly with age, and a significant reduction was already apparent by age roughly 40. A strong correlation was found between observed TCR beta diversity and the percentage of naive T cells measured by flow cytometry. Because profiling used bulk unsorted PBMCs, naive and antigen-experienced compartments could not be compared conclusively. Compared with the aged group, the long-lived group had more naive CD4+ T cells, fewer expanded clones and increased TCR diversity, a pattern suggesting age selection. The CMV infection status of donors was not known, potentially confounding age-related changes in expanded clonotypes. Estimates of total diversity based on one million sequenced T cells were regarded as lower bounds and as underestimates.

The library was generated by 5' RACE. Sequencing used an Illumina HiSeq 2500. A second PCR of 7 to 11 cycles was performed with a sample-barcoded 5' primer and a J-beta primer mix. A unique molecular identifier was introduced onto each TCR beta cDNA molecule by a template-switch 5' adaptor carrying 12 random nucleotides. At least 2.5 million CDR3-containing paired-end reads were obtained from each sample. The Mint cDNA synthesis kit, primed by a TRBC-specific oligonucleotide, was used to synthesize first-strand cDNA from all RNA. Following uracil-DNA glycosylase treatment, a first 18-cycle PCR with universal primers M1SS and BC2_uni_R was performed on all cDNA. The authors processed their data as follows. For normalization, 1 million high-quality reads, each with a distinct molecular identifier, were randomly selected from each sample. Instead of being binned into consensus sequences, reads with shared molecular identifiers were discarded. MiTCR, with a Q25 quality threshold and the strictest error-elimination algorithm, was used for CDR3 identification, clonotype clustering and error correction. A nonparametric unseen species model with Euler transformation was used to estimate lower-bound total TCR beta diversity. The public reads were quality trimmed at Q25 with fastp and then assembled into clones with MiXCR by TCRdb, keeping productive beta chains. Rows with a matching CDR3 protein are joined into one entry that keeps the most common DNA and genes. It is TCRdb's table, rather than the study itself, that gives the V and J calls and clone size. The sample data list 1.5 million to 2 million distinct CDR3 sequences, and around half of these were observed just once. Clones ranked in the top ten supply less than 2.5% of the sample.

V loses 0 bases of germline sequence and J loses 5 bases, and the interval between the two ends is 10 bases. For CDR1 and CDR2, the germline V gene lists LGHNA and YSLEER. Spanning cysteine to phenylalanine, the CDR3 consists of 14 amino acids. Here the CDR3 DNA is all that survives: 42 bases in frame from base 1. On this clonotype: The specificity of this receptor is unknown. Qualities for individual bases were not recorded, and no much larger clone is one base off.

Systemically healthy Caucasian individuals from Russia, 39 in total and aged roughly 6 to 95 years, were included as donors. Ten milliliters of peripheral blood were drawn from each donor into EDTA-treated Vacutainer tubes. Ficoll-Paque density-gradient centrifugation was used to isolate PBMCs, with at least 6.5 million per sample. Trizol reagent was used to extract total RNA from PBMCs, with at least 5.5 micrograms per sample. For every donor, an aliquot of PBMCs went through flow cytometry to measure the percentages of naive CD45RAhigh/CD27high T cells. Here the chain combines TRBV4-3 and TRBJ1-2; perhaps TRBD1 is the D gene, with 5 bases matching. Sequencing used blood. The receptor was isolated from a woman aged 40 to 50 in good health. The base sequence is TGCGCCAGCAGCCAAGATGGGCAGGGTTATGGCTACACCTTC. Its amino acids are CASSQDGQGYGYTF.